This T cell receptor beta chain appears in the sequencing data of a study of blood T cell repertoires in COVID-19. As for the study in general: Sources were T cells, B-cell-depleted T cells, or PBMCs; the material itself was cDNA or gDNA.

V was pared by 4 bases and J by 2 bases, with 12 bases between. Germline values: CDR1 SGHNT, CDR2 YYREEE (reference sequence). The CDR3 length is 14 residues. TCRdb's table, derived via immunoSEQ multiplex PCR, lists solely in-frame clones and lacks some. Here the sample spans about 130,000 clones, 86% being singletons. This TCR was recovered from a woman aged 45-59 years who had recovered from COVID-19. V usage is TRBV5-4 and J usage is TRBJ2-5; a weak D match, TRBD1 (6 bases). Material for sequencing was peripheral blood. CDR3 in amino acids: CASSRGLGQETQYF. The CDR3 DNA reads as TGTGCCAGCAGCAGGGGGTTGGGGCAAGAGACCCAGTACTTC.